What follows are 18 T cell receptor beta chains derived from one specimen sequenced in a study of blood T cell repertoires in COVID-19. TCRdb's table, derived via immunoSEQ multiplex PCR, lists solely in-frame clones and lacks some. The table lists 200,000 to 300,000 clones, approximately 90% of them singletons. Sequencing input: PBMCs or T cells enriched from blood (not recorded which). Receptors originate from a middle-aged woman with acute COVID-19.

The count of this clone is one. The gene calls are TRBV9 and TRBJ1-1; perhaps TRBD1 as D (6 bases). Germline CDR1 is SGDLS and CDR2 is YYNGEE. The CDR3 consists of 15 residues. V dropped 3 bases and J dropped 5 bases, with 17 bases sitting between them. The CDR3, as DNA: TGTGCCAGCAGCGGGCCAGGGGATCTCTGGACTGAAGCTTTCTTT. Amino acid sequence: CASSGPGDLWTEAFF.

The rearrangement joins TRBV11-2 to TRBJ2-5; 11 nucleotides line up with TRBD2. V lost 6 bases to trimming and J lost 4 bases; unmatched junction nucleotides: 16. CDR3 length equals 18 residues. Germline V lookup: CDR1 SGHAT, CDR2 FQNNGV. The CDR3 is CASRPSRGSGRAGETQYF. The CDR3 DNA follows: TGTGCCAGCAGGCCCTCTCGAGGTAGCGGGAGGGCGGGAGAGACCCAGTACTTC. The full variable domain, its missing parts supplied by reference TRBV11-2 and TRBJ2-5, is EAGVAQSPRYKIIEKRQSVAFWCNPISGHATLYWYQQILGQGPKLLIQFQNNGVVDDSQLPKDRFSAERLKGVDSTLKIQPAKLEDSAVYLCASRPSRGSGRAGETQYFGPGTRLLVL.

This chain connects TRBV7-9 to TRBJ1-2, with 7 nucleotides matching TRBD1. CDR1 and CDR2 from the germline V gene are SEHNR and FQNEAQ (reference sequence). The CDR3 runs to 14 residues. The V and J ends lost 3 bases and 3 bases, in that order; junction bases with no gene match: 4. CDR3 nucleotides: TGTGCCAGCAGCTTCGGGACAGCGCACTATGGCTACACCTTC. Its translation is CASSFGTAHYGYTF.

The chain carries TRBV2 and TRBJ2-7; D not certain. Germline V gene data show CDR1 as SNHLY and CDR2 as FYNNEI. V was trimmed by 4 bases and J by 3 bases, leaving 7 bases between them. The CDR3 covers 12 residues. The CDR3 region has the DNA TGTGCCAGCAGTGTAACAGTCTACGAGCAGTACGTC. Amino acids: CASSVTVYEQYV.

The CDR3 coding sequence is TGTGCCAGCAAACCGGGACAGGTTACAGGCTACACCTTC. Its translation is CASKPGQVTGYTF. The gene calls are TRBV5-4 and TRBJ1-2; TRBD1 aligns across 8 bases. The CDR3 loop spans 13 amino acids. The germline CDR1 and CDR2 sequences are SGHNT and YYREEE (reference sequence). V was clipped by 6 bases and J by 8 bases; unmatched bases: 9.

This chain uses TRBV7-9 with TRBJ1-2; D is unresolved. The ends were cut back, 2 bases at V and 4 bases at J, with 11 bases in the middle. Per the germline V gene, CDR1 is SEHNR and CDR2 is FQNEAQ (reference sequence). This CDR3 is 14 amino acids long. CDR3 region: CASSLSQAGYGYTF. The DNA of the CDR3 is TGTGCCAGCAGCTTATCCCAAGCGGGCTATGGCTACACCTTC. Combining the CDR3 with reference TRBV7-9 and TRBJ1-2 gives the whole variable domain DTGVSQNPRHKITKRGQNVTFRCDPISEHNRLYWYRQTLGQGPEFLTYFQNEAQLEKSRLLSDRFSAERPKGSFSTLEIQRTEQGDSAMYLCASSLSQAGYGYTFGSGTRLTVV.

The chain has TRBV7-9 and TRBJ1-2; 8 positions match TRBD1. Unmatched junction bases numbered 6, after V lost 5 bases and J lost 4 bases. There are 14 residues in the CDR3. CDR1 and CDR2 (germline): SEHNR, FQNEAQ (reference sequence). CDR3 region: CASSQRTGPYGYTF. CDR3 DNA: TGTGCCAGCAGCCAAAGGACAGGGCCCTATGGCTACACCTTC.

Only one count was recorded for this clone. This CDR3 reads CASSESYRGYEQYF. The CDR3, as DNA: TGTGCCAGCAGTGAATCCTACAGGGGTTACGAGCAGTACTTC. V and J are TRBV6-1 and TRBJ2-7, with 7 bases aligning to TRBD1. From germline, CDR1 is MNHNS and CDR2 SASEGT. The CDR3 consists of 14 residues. V lost 2 bases and J lost 4; bases outside the gene matches: 5.

This chain joins TRBV7-2 and TRBJ1-5; no definite D call. The CDR3 spans 15 residues. The V end lost 0 bases, the J end lost 6 bases, and 12 bases lay between the germline ends. CDR1 is SGHTA and CDR2 is FQGNSA in the germline V gene. CDR3 amino acids: CASSLAGKTGQPQHF. DNA for the CDR3: TGTGCCAGCAGCTTAGCGGGCAAAACTGGTCAGCCCCAGCATTTT.

The chain carries TRBV11-3 and TRBJ2-3; 9 bases align to TRBD2. The length of the CDR3 is 17 residues. V lost 2 bases to trimming and J lost 3 bases; unmatched junction nucleotides: 9. Germline CDR1 reads SGHNT; CDR2 reads YENEEA. DNA for the CDR3: TGTGCCAGCAGCTTAAGCGGCGCTAGCGGGAAAACAGATACGCAGTATTTT. It translates to CASSLSGASGKTDTQYF.

This chain connects TRBV10-3 to TRBJ2-5; 8 nucleotides match TRBD1. CDR3 length: 16 residues. V shed 3 bases and J 5 bases; nucleotides not matched to a gene: 11. Germline V gives CDR1 ENHRY, CDR2 SYGVKD. The CDR3 loop reads CAISEAGQGARETQYF. Here the CDR3 DNA reads TGTGCCATCAGTGAAGCCGGGCAGGGGGCGCGTGAGACCCAGTACTTC.

The V and J genes are TRBV3-1 (or the pseudogene TRBV3-2) and TRBJ2-6, with 10 bases aligning to TRBD2. J gave up 1 base and V 1 base, and 4 bases lay outside the gene matches. Looked up from germline, CDR1 is LGHDT and CDR2 is YNNKEL (reference sequence). There are 18 residues in the CDR3. In DNA form, the CDR3 reads TGTGCCAGCAGCCAAGGACTAGCGGGTGAATCTGGGGCCAACGTCCTGACTTTC. Protein product: CASSQGLAGESGANVLTF.

The chain employs TRBV20-1 and TRBJ1-2, with a possible D match to TRBD1 (6 bases). Germline-derived CDR1 and CDR2 are DFQATT and SNEGSKA (reference sequence). Trimming removed 5 bases at V and 7 bases at J, with 11 bases between. The length of the CDR3 is 11 residues. This CDR3 is CSAWQGGGYTF. CDR3 sequence (DNA): TGCAGTGCTTGGCAAGGGGGTGGCTACACCTTC.

This chain links TRBV7-9 with TRBJ1-4; 11 bases are shared with TRBD1. In germline, CDR1 is SEHNR, CDR2 FQNEAQ (reference sequence). This CDR3 has 16 residues. V shed 5 bases, J shed 7 bases, and the junction held 9 bases outside the gene matches. The CDR3 nucleotides read TGTGCCAGCAGCCTCGGACAGGGGGCGATGGGTGAAAAACTGTTTTTT. Translation: CASSLGQGAMGEKLFF.

The gene calls are TRBV29-1 and TRBJ1-1; D remains ambiguous. The CDR3 has 13 amino acids. Looked up from germline, CDR1 is SQVTM and CDR2 is ANQGSEA. The V gene lost 4 bases and the J gene lost 1 base, with 10 bases spanning the gap. CDR3 region: CSVGGNGNTEAFF. The CDR3 DNA follows: TGCAGCGTTGGAGGGAACGGGAACACTGAAGCTTTCTTT. Together with reference TRBV29-1 and TRBJ1-1, the CDR3 gives the full variable domain: SAVISQKPSRDICQRGTSLTIQCQVDSQVTMMFWYRQQPGQSLTLIATANQGSEATYESGFVIDKFPISRPNLTFSTLTVSNMSPEDSSIYLCSVGGNGNTEAFFGQGTRLTVV.

This clone turned up a few times. This chain links TRBV7-2 with TRBJ2-2, with 8 nucleotides matching TRBD2. Germline loops: CDR1 SGHTA, CDR2 FQGNSA. The CDR3 sequence is 14 residues long. Trimming cost V 6 bases and J 4 bases; bases outside gene matches: 4. The CDR3 loop reads CASRGLVVTGELFF. DNA for the CDR3: TGTGCCAGCAGGGGACTAGTTGTCACCGGGGAGCTGTTTTTT.

J is TRBJ1-2 and V is TRBV7-2, with unresolved D. The CDR3 covers 15 residues. V lost 2 bases, J lost 7 bases, and 17 bases lay in between. Germline values: CDR1 SGHTA, CDR2 FQGNSA. The CDR3 sequence: CASSLNPGYDSGYTF. The CDR3 DNA is TGTGCCAGCAGCTTAAATCCGGGATATGACTCTGGCTACACCTTC. Supplemented by reference TRBV7-2 and TRBJ1-2, the full variable domain reads GAGVSQSPSNKVTEKGKDVELRCDPISGHTALYWYRQSLGQGLEFLIYFQGNSAPDKSGLPSDRFSAERTGGSVSTLTIQRTQQEDSAVYLCASSLNPGYDSGYTFGSGTRLTVV.

This clone was detected only once. This sequence joins TRBV19 and TRBJ1-5, with 11 bases identical to TRBD1. The trim removed 5 bases at V and 4 bases at J, leaving 7 bases unmatched. This CDR3 region has 16 residues. Germline V gene data show CDR1 as LNHDA and CDR2 as SQIVND (reference sequence). The CDR3 DNA is TGTGCCAGTAGTCCAGGACAGGGGGCTCCGAATCAGCCCCAGCATTTT. Translating it yields CASSPGQGAPNQPQHF.